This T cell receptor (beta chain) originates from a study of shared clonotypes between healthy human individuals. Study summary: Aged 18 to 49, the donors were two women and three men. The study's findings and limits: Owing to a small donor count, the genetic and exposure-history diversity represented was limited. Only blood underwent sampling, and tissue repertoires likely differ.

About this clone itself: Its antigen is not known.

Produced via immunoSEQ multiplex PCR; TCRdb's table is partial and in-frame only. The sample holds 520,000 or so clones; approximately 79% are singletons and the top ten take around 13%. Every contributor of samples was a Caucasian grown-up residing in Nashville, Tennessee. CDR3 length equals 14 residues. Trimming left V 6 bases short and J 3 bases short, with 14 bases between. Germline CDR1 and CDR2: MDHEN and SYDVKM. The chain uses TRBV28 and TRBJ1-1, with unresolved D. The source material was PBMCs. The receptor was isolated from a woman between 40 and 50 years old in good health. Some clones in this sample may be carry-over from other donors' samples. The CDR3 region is CASRLPNQYTEAFF. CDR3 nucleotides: TGTGCCAGCAGACTTCCAAATCAGTACACTGAAGCTTTCTTT.